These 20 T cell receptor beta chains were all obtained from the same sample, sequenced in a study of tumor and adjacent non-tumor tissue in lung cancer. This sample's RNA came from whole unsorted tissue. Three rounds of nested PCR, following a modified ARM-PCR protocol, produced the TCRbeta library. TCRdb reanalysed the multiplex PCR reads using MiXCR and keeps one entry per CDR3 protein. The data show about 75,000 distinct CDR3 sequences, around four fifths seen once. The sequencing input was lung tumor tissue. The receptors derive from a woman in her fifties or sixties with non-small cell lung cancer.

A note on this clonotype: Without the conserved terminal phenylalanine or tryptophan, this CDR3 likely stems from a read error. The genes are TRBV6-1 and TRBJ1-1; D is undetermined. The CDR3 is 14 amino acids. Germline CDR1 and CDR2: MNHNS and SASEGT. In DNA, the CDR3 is TGTGCAAGCAAGGTGGCAGGCATGAACACTGAAGCTTTCCTT. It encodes CASKVAGMNTEAFL.

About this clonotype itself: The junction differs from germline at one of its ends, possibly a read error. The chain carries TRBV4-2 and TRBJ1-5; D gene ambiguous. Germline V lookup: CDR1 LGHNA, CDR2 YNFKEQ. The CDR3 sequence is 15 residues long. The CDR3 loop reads CANSQELTSNQSQHF. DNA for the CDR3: TGTGCCAACAGCCAAGAACTCACTAGCAATCAGTCCCAGCATTTT.

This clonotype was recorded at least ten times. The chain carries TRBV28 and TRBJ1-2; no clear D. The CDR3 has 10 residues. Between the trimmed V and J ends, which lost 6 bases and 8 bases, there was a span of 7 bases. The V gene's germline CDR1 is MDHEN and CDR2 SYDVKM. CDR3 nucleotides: TGTGCCAGCAGCCGATCAGGCTACACCTTC. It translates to CASSRSGYTF.

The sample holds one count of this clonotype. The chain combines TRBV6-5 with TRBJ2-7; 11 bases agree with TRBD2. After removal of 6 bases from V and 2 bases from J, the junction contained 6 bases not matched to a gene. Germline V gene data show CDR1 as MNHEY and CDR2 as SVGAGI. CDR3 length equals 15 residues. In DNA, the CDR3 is TGTGCCAGCAGAACTAGCGGGAGTGTCACCTACGAGCAGTACGTC. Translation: CASRTSGSVTYEQYV.

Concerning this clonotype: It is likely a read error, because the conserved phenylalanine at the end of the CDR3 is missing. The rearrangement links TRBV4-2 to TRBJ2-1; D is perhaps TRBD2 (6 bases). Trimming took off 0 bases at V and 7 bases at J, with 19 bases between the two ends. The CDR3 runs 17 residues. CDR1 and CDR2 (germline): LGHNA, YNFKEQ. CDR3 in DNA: TGTGCCAGCAGCCAAGAGGGGGGTGGCGGGCCATATAATGAGCAGTTCCTC. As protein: CASSQEGGGGPYNEQFL.

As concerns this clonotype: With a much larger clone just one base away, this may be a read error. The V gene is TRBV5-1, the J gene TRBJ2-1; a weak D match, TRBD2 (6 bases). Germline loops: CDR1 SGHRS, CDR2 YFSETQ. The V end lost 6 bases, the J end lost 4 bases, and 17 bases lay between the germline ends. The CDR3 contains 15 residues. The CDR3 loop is CASTMAGTEYNEQFF. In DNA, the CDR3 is TGCGCCAGCACAATGGCCGGGACTGAATACAATGAGCAGTTCTTC.

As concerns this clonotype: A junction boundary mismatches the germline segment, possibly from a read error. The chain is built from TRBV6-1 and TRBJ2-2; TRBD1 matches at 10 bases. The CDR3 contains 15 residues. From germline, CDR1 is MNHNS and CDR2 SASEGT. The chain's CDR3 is CASGDGQGDTGEPFF. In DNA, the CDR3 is TGTGCCAGCGGTGACGGACAGGGGGACACCGGGGAGCCGTTTTTT.

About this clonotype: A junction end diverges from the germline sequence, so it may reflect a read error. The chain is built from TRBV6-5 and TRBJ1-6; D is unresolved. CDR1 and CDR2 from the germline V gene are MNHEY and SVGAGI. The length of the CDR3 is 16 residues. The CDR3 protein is CASSPLLDGNNPPLHF. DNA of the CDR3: TGTGCAAGCAGTCCCCTCTTGGACGGCAATAATCCACCCCTCCACTTT.

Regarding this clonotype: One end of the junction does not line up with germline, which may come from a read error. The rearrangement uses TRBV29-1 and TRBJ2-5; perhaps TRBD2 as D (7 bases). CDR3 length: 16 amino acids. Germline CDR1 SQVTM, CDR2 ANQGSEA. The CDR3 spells CSVEDREGGLQETQYF. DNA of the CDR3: TGCAGCGTTGAAGATAGGGAGGGGGGGCTACAAGAGACCCAATACTTC.

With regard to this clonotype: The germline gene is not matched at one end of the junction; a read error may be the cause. The CDR3 DNA reads TGTACCAGCAGCGGCGCGTCATACGACCAGTACTTC. It encodes CTSSGASYDQYF. V gene TRBV6-6 combines with J gene TRBJ2-7, with D possibly being TRBD2 (5 bases). This CDR3 contains 12 residues. Germline loops: CDR1 MNHNY, CDR2 SVGAGI (reference sequence).

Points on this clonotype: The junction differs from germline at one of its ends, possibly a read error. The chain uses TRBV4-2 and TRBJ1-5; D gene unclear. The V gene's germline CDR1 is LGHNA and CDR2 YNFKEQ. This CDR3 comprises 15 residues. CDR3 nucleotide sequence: TGTGCCAGAAGCCAAGACCTCACTACTAATCAGCCACAGCATTTT. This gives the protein CARSQDLTTNQPQHF.

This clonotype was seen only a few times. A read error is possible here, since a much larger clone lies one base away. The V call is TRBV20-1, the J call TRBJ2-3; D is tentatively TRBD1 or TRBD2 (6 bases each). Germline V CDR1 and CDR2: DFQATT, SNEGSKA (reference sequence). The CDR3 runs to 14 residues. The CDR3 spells CNATVGGRTDTQYF. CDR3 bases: TGCAATGCTACGGTCGGGGGCCGGACAGATACGCAGTATTTT.

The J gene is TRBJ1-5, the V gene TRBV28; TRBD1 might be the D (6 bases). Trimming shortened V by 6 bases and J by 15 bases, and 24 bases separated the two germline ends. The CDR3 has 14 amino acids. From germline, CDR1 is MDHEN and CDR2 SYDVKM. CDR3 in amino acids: CASRTNRDDQSPHF. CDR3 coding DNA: TGTGCCAGCAGAACAAACAGGGACGATCAGTCCCCGCATTTT.

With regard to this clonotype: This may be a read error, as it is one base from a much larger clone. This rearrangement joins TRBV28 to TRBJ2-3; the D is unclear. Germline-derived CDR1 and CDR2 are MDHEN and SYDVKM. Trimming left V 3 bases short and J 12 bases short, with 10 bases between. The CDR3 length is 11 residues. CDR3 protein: CASSFSSIQYF. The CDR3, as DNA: TGTGCCAGCAGTTTCAGCAGTATTCAGTATTTT. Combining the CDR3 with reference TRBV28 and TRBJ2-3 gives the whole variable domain DVKVTQSSRYLVKRTGEKVFLECVQDMDHENMFWYRQDPGLGLRLIYFSYDVKMKEKGDIPEGYSVSREKKERFSLILESASTNQTSMYLCASSFSSIQYFGPGTRLTVL.

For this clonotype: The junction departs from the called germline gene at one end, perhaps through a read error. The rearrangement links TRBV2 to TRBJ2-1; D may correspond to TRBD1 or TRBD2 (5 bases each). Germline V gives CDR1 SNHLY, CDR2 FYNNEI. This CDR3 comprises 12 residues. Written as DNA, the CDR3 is TGTGCCACCATGGGAGCGAGGGACGAGCACTTCTTC. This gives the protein CATMGARDEHFF. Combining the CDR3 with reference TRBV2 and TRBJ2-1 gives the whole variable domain EPEVTQTPSHQVTQMGQEVILRCVPISNHLYFYWYRQILGQKVEFLVSFYNNEISEKSEIFDDQFSVERPDGSNFTLKIRSTKLEDSAMYFCATMGARDEHFFGPGTRLTVL.

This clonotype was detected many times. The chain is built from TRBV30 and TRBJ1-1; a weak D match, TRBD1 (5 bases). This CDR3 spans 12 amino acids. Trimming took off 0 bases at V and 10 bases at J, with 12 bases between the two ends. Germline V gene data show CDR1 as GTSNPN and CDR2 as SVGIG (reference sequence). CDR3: CAWSVPRVVAFF. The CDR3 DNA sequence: TGTGCCTGGAGTGTACCCAGGGTGGTAGCTTTCTTT. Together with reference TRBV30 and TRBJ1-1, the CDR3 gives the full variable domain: SQTIHQWPATLVQPVGSPLSLECTVEGTSNPNLYWYRQAAGRGLQLLFYSVGIGQISSEVPQNLSASRPQDRQFILSSKKLLLSDSGFYLCAWSVPRVVAFFGQGTRLTVV.

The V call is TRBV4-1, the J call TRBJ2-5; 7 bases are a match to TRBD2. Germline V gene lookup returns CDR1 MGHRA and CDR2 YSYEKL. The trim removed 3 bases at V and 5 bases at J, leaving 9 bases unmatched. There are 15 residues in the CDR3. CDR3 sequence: CASSQRSERDETQYF. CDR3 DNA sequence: TGCGCCAGCAGCCAGAGGTCGGAGCGGGACGAGACCCAGTACTTC.

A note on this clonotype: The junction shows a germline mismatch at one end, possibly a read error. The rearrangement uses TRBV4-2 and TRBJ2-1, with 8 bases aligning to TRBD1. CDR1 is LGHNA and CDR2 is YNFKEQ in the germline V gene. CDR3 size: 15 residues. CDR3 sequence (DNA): TGCGCCAGCAGCCAAGATTGGACAGGGAGCAATGAGCAGTTCTTC. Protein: CASSQDWTGSNEQFF.

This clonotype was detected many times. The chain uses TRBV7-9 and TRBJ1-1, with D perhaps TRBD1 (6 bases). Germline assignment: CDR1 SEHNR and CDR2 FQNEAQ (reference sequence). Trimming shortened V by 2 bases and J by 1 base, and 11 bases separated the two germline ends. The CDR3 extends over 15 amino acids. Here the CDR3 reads CASSLSGQSNTEAFF. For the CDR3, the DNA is TGTGCCAGCAGCTTATCAGGACAGTCGAACACTGAAGCTTTCTTT.

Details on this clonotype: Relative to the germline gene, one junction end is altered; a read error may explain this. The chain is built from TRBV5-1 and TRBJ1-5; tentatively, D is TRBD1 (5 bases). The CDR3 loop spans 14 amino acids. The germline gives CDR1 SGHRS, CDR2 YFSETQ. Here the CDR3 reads CAGRGDGNNQPQHF. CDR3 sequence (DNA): TGCGCCGGCAGAGGGGATGGAAACAATCAGCCCCAGCATTTT.